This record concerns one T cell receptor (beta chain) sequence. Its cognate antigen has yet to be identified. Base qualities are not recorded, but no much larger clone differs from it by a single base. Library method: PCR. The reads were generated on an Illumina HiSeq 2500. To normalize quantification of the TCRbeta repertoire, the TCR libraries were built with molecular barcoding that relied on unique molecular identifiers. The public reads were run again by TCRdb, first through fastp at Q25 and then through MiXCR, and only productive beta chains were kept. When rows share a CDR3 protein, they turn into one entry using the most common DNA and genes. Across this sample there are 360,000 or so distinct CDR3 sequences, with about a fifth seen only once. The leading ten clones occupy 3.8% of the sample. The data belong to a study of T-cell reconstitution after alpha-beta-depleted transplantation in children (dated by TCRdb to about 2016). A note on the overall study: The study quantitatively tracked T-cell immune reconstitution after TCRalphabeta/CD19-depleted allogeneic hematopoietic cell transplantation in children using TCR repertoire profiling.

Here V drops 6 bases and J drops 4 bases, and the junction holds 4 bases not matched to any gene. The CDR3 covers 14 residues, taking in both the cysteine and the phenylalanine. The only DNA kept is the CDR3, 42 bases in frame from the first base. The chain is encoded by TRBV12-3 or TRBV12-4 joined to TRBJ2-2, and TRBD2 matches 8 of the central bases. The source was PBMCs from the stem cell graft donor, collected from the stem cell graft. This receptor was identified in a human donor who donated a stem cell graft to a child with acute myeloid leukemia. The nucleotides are TGTGCCAGCAGCAATAGCGGGACCACCGGGGAGCTGTTTTTT. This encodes CASSNSGTTGELFF.